This T cell receptor beta chain was sequenced in a study of vaccination effects on CD4 cells after COVID-19. Trimming took 4 bases from V and 4 from J, leaving 16 bases between them. Germline V gene sequence: CDR1 GTSNPN, CDR2 SVGIG (reference sequence). This CDR3 region has 14 residues. General observations from the study: Healthy vaccine recipients' vaccine-induced clones were almost all SARS-CoV-2 mono-reactive.

ViraFEST assay sequencing came after antigen-specific CD4+ T cells were expanded with viral peptide pools. CD4+ T cells were isolated after around ten days of culture. Two doses of BNT162b2 or mRNA-1273 vaccine were administered to participants. In the vaccine recipients, nucleocapsid antibodies were negative and there was no prior SARS-CoV-2 infection. Cultures received IL-2 medium that replaced half the medium on days 3 and 7. A note on this clone: Its antigen is not known.

TCRdb keeps only in-frame clones here, not all; method: immunoSEQ multiplex PCR. The table has about 66,000 clones, around four fifths seen once. The starting material was CD4+ T cells from PBMCs cultured with HCoV-OC43 spike peptides, obtained after COVID-19 vaccination. Subset in this sample: HCoV-OC43 spike overlapping peptide pool stimulation. J is TRBJ1-1 and V is TRBV30, with unresolved D. This clonotype was sampled from a human donor who received a COVID-19 vaccine. The DNA for the CDR3 is TGTGCCTGGACCCCGCGGGCTAGCTCCACTGAAGCTTTCTTT. The encoded protein is CAWTPRASSTEAFF.